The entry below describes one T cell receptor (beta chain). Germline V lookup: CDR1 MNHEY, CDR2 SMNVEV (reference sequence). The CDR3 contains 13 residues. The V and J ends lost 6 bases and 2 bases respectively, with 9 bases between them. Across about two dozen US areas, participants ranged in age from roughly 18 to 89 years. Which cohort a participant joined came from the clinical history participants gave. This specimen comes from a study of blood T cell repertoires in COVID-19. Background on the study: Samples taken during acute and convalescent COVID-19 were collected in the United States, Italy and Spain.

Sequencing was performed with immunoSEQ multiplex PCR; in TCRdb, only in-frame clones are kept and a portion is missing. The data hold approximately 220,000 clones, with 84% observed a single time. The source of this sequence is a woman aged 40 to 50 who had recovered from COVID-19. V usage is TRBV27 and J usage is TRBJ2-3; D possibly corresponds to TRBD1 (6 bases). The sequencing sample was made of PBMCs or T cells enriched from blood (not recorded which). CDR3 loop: CASSGQYTDTQYF. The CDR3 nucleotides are TGTGCCAGCAGCGGACAGTACACAGATACGCAGTATTTT.